This T cell receptor beta chain came from a study of CXCR3-negative and CXCR3-positive naive CD8 T cells. On the study more broadly: Across all libraries, TRB reads numbered about 135 million, with about 1.5 +/- 0.3 million in each library.

Preparation of TRB cDNA libraries relied on 5' RACE carrying UMI labels. TCRdb re-called the 5' RACE reads, yielding one record per CDR3 amino acid sequence without DNA. This sample's clone table lists 150,000 or so distinct CDR3 sequences. Study findings and constraints: The TRB CDR3s that CXCR3-positive naive cells carried were more hydrophobic than those of CXCR3-negative naive cells. Surface CD5 matched across naive subsets, and TRB CDR3 properties served to infer TCR strength.

The study sorted every CD8+ T cell subset in triplicate at 300,000 or so cells each. Naive CD8+ T cells carried a CD45RO-CCR7+CD27+CD95- phenotype. Germline CDR1 is SGHAT and CDR2 is FQNNGV. The CDR3 is made up of 14 amino acids. Turning to this clonotype: Antigen: not known.

The V and J genes are TRBV11-2 and TRBJ2-7; the D gene TCRdb calls, TRBD1, cannot be checked with no DNA. The sample comprised naive CXCR3+ CD8+ T cells from blood. The subset denotes: CD45RO-CCR7+CD27+CD95- naive CD8+ T cells expressing CXCR3 (TNR3+). The source is a human donor in good health. Some clones in this sample may be carry-over from other donors' samples. CDR3 sequence reads: CASRRPGQTYEQYF. The whole variable domain, remainder taken from reference TRBV11-2 and TRBJ2-7, is EAGVAQSPRYKIIEKRQSVAFWCNPISGHATLYWYQQILGQGPKLLIQFQNNGVVDDSQLPKDRFSAERLKGVDSTLKIQPAKLEDSAVYLCASRRPGQTYEQYFGPGTRLTVT.